What follows describes a single TCR beta chain. Its antigen remains unidentified. For naive CD8 T cells, sorting used the CD8+CD4-CCR7+CD45RA+ phenotype. There are 17 residues in the CDR3. V was pared by 0 bases and J by 7 bases, with 11 bases of the junction left unmatched. Germline-derived CDR1 and CDR2 are DFQATT and SNEGSKA (reference sequence). The sample originates from a study of molecular identifiers for immune sequencing clone quantification. Study-level findings and limits: Clones with over 20 RNA copies captured over 97% of effector molecules but under 1% of naive ones. Investigators reportedly could detect spiked Jurkat TCR RNA from one cell among 980,000 or so naive cells.

MiXCR, applied by TCRdb to the PCR reads, yields one record per CDR3 protein. The data show about 65,000 distinct CDR3 sequences, with 18% seen just once and about 1.6% held by the top ten. The sequenced sample was naive CD8+ T cells from blood, with Jurkat cell RNA spiked in. As to subset: FACS-sorted CD8+CD4-CCR7+CD45RA+ naive T cells. The chain employs TRBV20-1 and TRBJ2-1, with 11 bases that match TRBD2. The TCR originated in a human donor in good health. Some libraries in this study had Jurkat cell RNA spiked in. Here the CDR3 DNA reads TGCAGTGCTAGAGATCAGGAGGTAGCGGGAGGGCCGAATGAGCAGTTCTTC. Translation gives CSARDQEVAGGPNEQFF.